This TCR beta chain was observed in a study of cytomegalovirus exposure and HLA in healthy donors. Across the study: The 120 validation repertoires, a later analysis reported, used the same platform as the 650 to 800 repertoires from the first cohort. Broader study findings: As confirmed in vitro, three CMV-associated chains were specific for CMV antigens.

This CDR3 region has 16 residues. The V gene lost 7 bases and the J gene lost 3 bases, with 19 bases spanning the gap. Germline values: CDR1 MNHNY, CDR2 SVGAGI (reference sequence). The data were produced by immunoSEQ multiplex PCR, yet TCRdb's version contains in-frame clones alone and is incomplete. The sample yields roughly 60,000 clones, around 94% seen once. Details on this clone: Antigen: not known.

The receptor's source is a man younger than 30 in good health and CMV-seronegative. Input material: PBMCs. The chain combines TRBV6-6 with TRBJ1-5, with D possibly matching TRBD1 (5 bases). CDR3 DNA: TGTGCCAGCACTCGTAATCCGACAGACTTCAATCAGCCCCAGCATTTT. Its protein is CASTRNPTDFNQPQHF.